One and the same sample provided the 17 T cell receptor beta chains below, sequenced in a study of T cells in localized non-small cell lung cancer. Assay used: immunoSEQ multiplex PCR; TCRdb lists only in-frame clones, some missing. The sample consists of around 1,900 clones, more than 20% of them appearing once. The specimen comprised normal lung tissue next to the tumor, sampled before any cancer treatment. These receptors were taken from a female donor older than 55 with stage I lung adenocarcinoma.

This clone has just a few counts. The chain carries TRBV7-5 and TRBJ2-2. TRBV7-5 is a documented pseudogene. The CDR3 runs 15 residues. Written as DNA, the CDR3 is TGTGCCAGCGTACAAAGGGGCGCGGGCACCGGGGAGCTGTTTTTT. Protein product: CASVQRGAGTGELFF.

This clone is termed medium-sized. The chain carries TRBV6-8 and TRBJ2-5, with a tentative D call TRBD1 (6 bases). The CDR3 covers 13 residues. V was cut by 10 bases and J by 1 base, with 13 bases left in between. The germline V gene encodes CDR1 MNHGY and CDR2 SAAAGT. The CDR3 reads CAIGQNLQETQYF. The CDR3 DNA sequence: TGTGCCATTGGACAGAACCTCCAAGAGACCCAGTACTTC.

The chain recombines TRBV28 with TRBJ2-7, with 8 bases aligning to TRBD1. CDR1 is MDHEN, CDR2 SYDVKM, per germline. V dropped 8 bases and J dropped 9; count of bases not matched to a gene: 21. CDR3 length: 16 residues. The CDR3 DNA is TGTGCCAGCCCTTTAATCCCCGGGACAGGTCCTGGGTTGCAGTACTTC. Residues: CASPLIPGTGPGLQYF.

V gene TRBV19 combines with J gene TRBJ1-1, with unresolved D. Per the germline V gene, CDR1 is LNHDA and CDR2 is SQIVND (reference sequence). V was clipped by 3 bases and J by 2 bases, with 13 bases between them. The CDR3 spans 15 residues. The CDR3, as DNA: TGTGCCAGTAGTATCACAGCATGGGTCAACACTGAAGCTTTCTTT. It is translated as CASSITAWVNTEAFF.

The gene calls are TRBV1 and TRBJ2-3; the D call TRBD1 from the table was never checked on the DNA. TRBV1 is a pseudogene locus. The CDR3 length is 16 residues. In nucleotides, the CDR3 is TGCGCCAGCAGCCACCCGACAGGGGCGAGCACAGATACGCAGTATTTT. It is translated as CASSHPTGASTDTQYF.

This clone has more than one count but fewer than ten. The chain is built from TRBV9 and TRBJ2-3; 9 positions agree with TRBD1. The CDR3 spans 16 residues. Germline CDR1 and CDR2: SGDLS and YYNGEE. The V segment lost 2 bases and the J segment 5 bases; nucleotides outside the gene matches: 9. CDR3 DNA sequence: TGTGCCAGCAGCGTTACCCCGGGACAGGGAATAGATACGCAGTATTTT. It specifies CASSVTPGQGIDTQYF. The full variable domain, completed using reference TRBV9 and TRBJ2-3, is DSGVTQTPKHLITATGQRVTLRCSPRSGDLSVYWYQQSLDQGLQFLIQYYNGEERAKGNILERFSAQQFPDLHSELNLSSLELGDSALYFCASSVTPGQGIDTQYFGPGTRLTVL.

Here the CDR3 reads CASSLIRSSGANVLTF. CDR3 in DNA: TGTGCCAGCAGCTTAATTCGAAGCTCTGGGGCCAACGTCCTGACTTTC. The chain recombines TRBV11-3 with TRBJ2-6; D is ambiguous. CDR3 size: 16 residues. CDR1 is SGHNT, CDR2 YENEEA, per germline. V lost 2 bases and J lost 0, with 8 bases in between. The full variable domain, with the rest looked up from reference TRBV11-3 and TRBJ2-6, is EAGVVQSPRYKIIEKKQPVAFWCNPISGHNTLYWYLQNLGQGPELLIRYENEEAVDDSQLPKDRFSAERLKGVDSTLKIQPAELGDSAVYLCASSLIRSSGANVLTFGAGSRLTVL.

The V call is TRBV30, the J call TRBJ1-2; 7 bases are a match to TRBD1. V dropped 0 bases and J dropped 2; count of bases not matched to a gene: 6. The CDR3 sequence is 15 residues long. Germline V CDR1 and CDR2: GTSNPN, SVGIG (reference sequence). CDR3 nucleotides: TGTGCCTGGAGTGTAGGGCCAGGGGGGAACTATGGCTACACCTTC. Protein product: CAWSVGPGGNYGYTF.

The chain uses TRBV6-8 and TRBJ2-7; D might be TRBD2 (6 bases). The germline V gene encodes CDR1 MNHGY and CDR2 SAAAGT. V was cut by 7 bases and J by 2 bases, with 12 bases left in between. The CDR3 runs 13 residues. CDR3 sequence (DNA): TGTGCCAGCAAGGGCGGGACGACCTACGAGCAGTACGTC. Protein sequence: CASKGGTTYEQYV.

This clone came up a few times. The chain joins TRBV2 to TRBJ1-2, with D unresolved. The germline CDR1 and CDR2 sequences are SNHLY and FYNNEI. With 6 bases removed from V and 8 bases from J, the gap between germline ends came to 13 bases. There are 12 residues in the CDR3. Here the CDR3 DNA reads TGTGCCAGCAGCGGGAGCAATATCGGCTACACCTTC. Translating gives CASSGSNIGYTF.

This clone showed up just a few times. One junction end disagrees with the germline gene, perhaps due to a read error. The CDR3 DNA follows: TGTGCCAGCAGCTTAGGAGGACAGGGAGATGGTAGCTACACCTTC. Residues: CASSLGGQGDGSYTF. The chain recombines TRBV15 with TRBJ1-2, with 8 bases identical to TRBD1. The CDR3 runs to 15 residues. Looked up from germline, CDR1 is LNHNV and CDR2 is YYDKDF (reference sequence). The variable domain in full, completed from reference TRBV15 and TRBJ1-2, reads DAMVIQNPRYQVTQFGKPVTLSCSQTLNHNVMYWYQQKSSQAPKLLFHYYDKDFNNEADTPDNFQSRRPNTSFCFLDIRSPGLGDTAMYLCASSLGGQGDGSYTFGSGTRLTVV.

This CDR3 is CAISESIAGGEETQYF. Partial CDR3 DNA: TGTGCCATCAGTGAGTCGATAGCGGGAGGGGAAGAGACCCAGTAC. This rearrangement joins TRBV10-3 to TRBJ2-5; TRBD2 matches 11 bases. Read data end 1 residue before the CDR3 end; the end is taken from the germline J gene. Losses at the gene ends were 0 bases for V and 3 bases for J; bases not matched to a gene: 3. This CDR3 comprises 16 residues. In germline, CDR1 is ENHRY, CDR2 SYGVKD.

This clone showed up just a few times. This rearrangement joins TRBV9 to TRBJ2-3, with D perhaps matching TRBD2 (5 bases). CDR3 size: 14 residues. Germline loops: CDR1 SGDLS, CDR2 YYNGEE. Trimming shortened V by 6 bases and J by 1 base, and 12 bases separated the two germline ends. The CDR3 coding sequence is TGTGCCAGCACCCCTCGGCGGGGCACAGATACGCAGTATTTT. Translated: CASTPRRGTDTQYF.

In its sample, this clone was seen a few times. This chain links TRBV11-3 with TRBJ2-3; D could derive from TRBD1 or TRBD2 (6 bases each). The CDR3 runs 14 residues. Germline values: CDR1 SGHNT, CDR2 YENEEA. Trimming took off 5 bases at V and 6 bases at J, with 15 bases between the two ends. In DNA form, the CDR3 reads TGTGCCAGCAGCAGAGGGACGGGGGCGGATACGCAGTATTTT. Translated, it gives CASSRGTGADTQYF.

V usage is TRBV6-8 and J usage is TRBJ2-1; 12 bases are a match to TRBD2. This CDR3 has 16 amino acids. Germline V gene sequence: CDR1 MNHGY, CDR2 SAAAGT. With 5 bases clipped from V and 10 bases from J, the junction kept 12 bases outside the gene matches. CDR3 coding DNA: TGTGCCAGCAGTCGCCGACTAGCGGGAGAAGTAGTGGAGCAGTTCTTC. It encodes CASSRRLAGEVVEQFF.

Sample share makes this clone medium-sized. The CDR3 loop reads CASSYSGQFGETQYF. In DNA, the CDR3 is TGTGCCAGCAGTTACTCTGGGCAGTTCGGAGAGACCCAGTACTTC. The chain has TRBV6-8 and TRBJ2-5; unclear D gene. This CDR3 is built from 15 residues. V dropped 0 bases and J dropped 4 bases, with 12 bases sitting between them. Germline values: CDR1 MNHGY, CDR2 SAAAGT.

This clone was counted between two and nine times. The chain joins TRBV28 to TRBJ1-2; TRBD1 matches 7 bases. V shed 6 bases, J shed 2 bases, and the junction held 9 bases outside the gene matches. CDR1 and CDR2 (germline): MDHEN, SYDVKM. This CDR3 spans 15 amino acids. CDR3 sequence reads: CASSSPDRANYGYTF. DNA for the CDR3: TGTGCCAGCAGCTCACCCGACAGGGCGAACTATGGCTACACCTTC.